The 19 T cell receptor beta chains below were found in one sample sequenced in a study of T cell repertoires in cytomegalovirus infection. Their antigen targets remain unknown. TCRdb re-analysed the reads in MiXCR, keeping a single row per CDR3 protein. The sample contains 830,000 or so distinct CDR3 sequences, around a third of which appear only once. The sample consisted of cultured CD8+ T cells from PBMCs, taken from culture after CMV antigen stimulation. The receptors were sampled from a human donor in good health (CMV status not recorded). Some clones in this sample may be carry-over from other donors' samples.

A few counts support this clonotype. V usage is TRBV29-1 and J usage is TRBJ1-4; D possibly corresponds to TRBD1 (6 bases). Deletions cut 1 base from V and 4 bases from J, with 7 bases between. CDR3 length: 13 residues. Germline values: CDR1 SQVTM, CDR2 ANQGSEA. CDR3 DNA sequence: TGCAGCGTTGAAGGCAGGGGTAATGAAAAACTGTTTTTT. Amino acid sequence: CSVEGRGNEKLFF.

The sample holds a few counts of this clonotype. The V and J genes are TRBV19 and TRBJ1-2, with D possibly matching TRBD1 (6 bases). The germline V and J ends were trimmed by 4 bases and 2 bases, with 23 bases remaining between them. The CDR3 covers 18 residues. Germline values: CDR1 LNHDA, CDR2 SQIVND (reference sequence). In DNA form, the CDR3 reads TGTGCCAGTAGTAGAACGGGGGGCGGCGCCCCGGACAACTATGGCTACACCTTC. Translated: CASSRTGGGAPDNYGYTF.

This clonotype came up a few times. This rearrangement joins TRBV27 to TRBJ2-7; no firm D call. V gave up 2 bases and J gave up 4 bases, with 9 bases separating them. Per germline, CDR1 MNHEY and CDR2 SMNVEV (reference sequence). CDR3 length equals 13 residues. The CDR3 DNA is TGTGCCAGCAGTTTAGTACCCAAATACGAGCAGTACTTC. Translation gives CASSLVPKYEQYF.

This clonotype was recorded at least ten times. The V and J genes are TRBV7-9 and TRBJ2-4, with 7 positions matching TRBD2. J was trimmed by 8 bases and V by 6 bases; bases with no gene match: 10. CDR3 length equals 14 residues. Germline V gene lookup returns CDR1 SEHNR and CDR2 FQNEAQ (reference sequence). CDR3 sequence: CASRGRPGRDIQYF. The DNA of the CDR3 is TGTGCCAGCAGAGGAAGGCCGGGGAGGGACATTCAGTACTTC.

The genes are TRBV7-4 and TRBJ2-3; 8 bases map to TRBD1. The V gene end was trimmed by 5 bases and the J gene end by 2 bases; junction bases not matched to a gene: 9. CDR3 length: 16 residues. CDR1 is SGHVT, CDR2 SQSDAQ, per germline. The CDR3 reads CASSPRTGQYTDTQYF. The DNA for the CDR3 is TGTGCCAGCAGCCCTAGGACAGGGCAATACACAGATACGCAGTATTTT.

A few counts support this clonotype. V gene TRBV7-6 combines with J gene TRBJ2-5, with 11 bases that match TRBD2. This CDR3 has 16 amino acids. V trimming: 5 bases; J trimming: 5 bases; junction bases outside the gene matches: 10. The germline V gene has CDR1 SGHVS and CDR2 FNYEAQ. The CDR3 DNA sequence: TGTGCCAGCAGCCGTTTTCCGGGACTAGCGGAGGAGACCCAGTACTTC. Its translation: CASSRFPGLAEETQYF.

At least ten counts were recorded for this clonotype. The rearrangement uses TRBV7-8 and TRBJ2-7, with D perhaps matching TRBD2 (6 bases). V dropped 1 base and J dropped 5 bases, with 21 bases sitting between them. CDR3 length: 17 residues. Germline values: CDR1 SGHVS, CDR2 FQNEAQ. CDR3 nucleotide sequence: TGTGCCAGCAGCTTAGGGGGTCGGGGGAGGACCCTCGACGAGCAGTACTTC. As protein: CASSLGGRGRTLDEQYF.

The chain has TRBV6-5 and TRBJ2-2; D could derive from TRBD1 or TRBD2 (5 bases each). CDR3 length equals 15 residues. Trimming took off 0 bases at V and 6 bases at J, with 11 bases between the two ends. CDR1 and CDR2 (germline): MNHEY, SVGAGI. CDR3 sequence reads: CASSYSIGDPGELFF. CDR3 in DNA: TGTGCCAGCAGTTACTCGATAGGGGACCCCGGGGAGCTGTTTTTT.

This clonotype was detected many times. This chain links TRBV5-1 with TRBJ2-1; 11 bases fit TRBD1. This CDR3 is built from 15 residues. CDR1 SGHRS and CDR2 YFSETQ come from the germline V gene. With 4 bases clipped from V and 6 bases from J, the junction kept 6 bases outside the gene matches. The CDR3 region has the DNA TGCGCCAGCAGCCTCGGACAGGGGGCGCGCAATGAGCAGTTCTTC. Its translation is CASSLGQGARNEQFF.

The gene calls are TRBV19 and TRBJ2-1; D unresolved. The V gene lost 7 bases and the J gene lost 0 bases, with 13 bases spanning the gap. CDR1 is LNHDA and CDR2 is SQIVND in the germline V gene (reference sequence). The CDR3 consists of 15 residues. CDR3 loop: CASTPGRNSYNEQFF. The DNA for the CDR3 is TGTGCCAGTACTCCGGGCAGAAACTCCTACAATGAGCAGTTCTTC.

V is TRBV7-9 and J is TRBJ1-2; 9 nucleotides match TRBD1. The V segment lost 3 bases and the J segment 1 base; nucleotides outside the gene matches: 6. CDR1 is SEHNR and CDR2 is FQNEAQ in the germline V gene (reference sequence). The CDR3 runs to 16 residues. The CDR3 bases are TGTGCCAGCAGCTTCTTGGACAGGGGACATAACTATGGCTACACCTTC. It specifies CASSFLDRGHNYGYTF.

There are many counts of this clonotype. The chain employs TRBV7-8 and TRBJ2-5, with D possibly being TRBD2 (6 bases). Germline CDR1 SGHVS, CDR2 FQNEAQ. Between the trimmed V and J ends, which lost 5 bases and 4 bases, there was a span of 14 bases. This CDR3 comprises 14 residues. CDR3 sequence reads: CASSHWRAGETQYF. DNA of the CDR3: TGTGCCAGCAGCCATTGGAGGGCAGGAGAGACCCAGTACTTC.

The chain uses TRBV3-1 and TRBJ2-5; D possibly corresponds to TRBD2 (6 bases). Germline V lookup: CDR1 LGHDT, CDR2 YNNKEL (reference sequence). There are 15 residues in the CDR3. The V end was cut by 3 bases, the J end by 4 bases, with 15 bases between. The CDR3 DNA follows: TGTGCCAGCAGCCAGACCGGACTACTGGGAGAGACCCAGTACTTC. It specifies CASSQTGLLGETQYF.

Many counts were recorded for this clonotype. The chain couples TRBV12-3 or TRBV12-4 to TRBJ2-7; 16 bases line up with TRBD2. The CDR3 is 18 residues long. With V trimmed by 6 bases and J by 2 bases, 10 bases remained unmatched. CDR3 loop: CASSGTSGGVYLPYEQYF. The CDR3 coding sequence is TGTGCCAGCAGCGGGACTAGCGGGGGGGTCTACCTACCCTACGAGCAGTACTTC.

This clonotype was seen a few times. The chain couples TRBV28 to TRBJ2-1; possibly TRBD2 for D (6 bases). The CDR3 totals 12 residues. Germline CDR1 is MDHEN and CDR2 is SYDVKM. The germline V and J ends were trimmed by 10 bases and 3 bases, with 10 bases remaining between them. The chain's CDR3 is CATRRGYNEQFF. CDR3 DNA sequence: TGTGCCACCCGGAGGGGCTACAATGAGCAGTTCTTC. The full variable domain, completed using reference TRBV28 and TRBJ2-1, is DVKVTQSSRYLVKRTGEKVFLECVQDMDHENMFWYRQDPGLGLRLIYFSYDVKMKEKGDIPEGYSVSREKKERFSLILESASTNQTSMYLCATRRGYNEQFFGPGTRLTVL.

V is TRBV4-1 and J is TRBJ1-2; D gene unclear. CDR3 size: 16 residues. The ends were cut back, 0 bases at V and 1 base at J, with 12 bases in the middle. In germline, CDR1 is MGHRA, CDR2 YSYEKL. CDR3 loop: CASSQDPLGYNYGYTF. Written as DNA, the CDR3 is TGCGCCAGCAGCCAAGACCCCCTGGGATATAACTATGGCTACACCTTC.

The table lists this clonotype with a few counts. The V and J genes are TRBV12-5 and TRBJ2-1, with 14 bases matching TRBD2. There are 15 residues in the CDR3. Germline V gene data show CDR1 as LGHNT and CDR2 as FRNRAP. J was trimmed by 6 bases and V by 5 bases; bases with no gene match: 3. CDR3 in amino acids: CASGGLAGGLNEQFF. The CDR3 DNA reads as TGTGCTAGTGGTGGACTAGCGGGGGGCCTCAATGAGCAGTTCTTC.

This clonotype was recorded many times. The chain joins TRBV7-2 to TRBJ2-1; D not resolved. Trimming took off 5 bases at V and 6 bases at J, with 8 bases between the two ends. The germline V gene encodes CDR1 SGHTA and CDR2 FQGNSA. This CDR3 contains 12 residues. CDR3 DNA sequence: TGTGCCAGCAGCGATTATGGCAATGAGCAGTTCTTC. Amino acids: CASSDYGNEQFF.

The chain combines TRBV4-1 with TRBJ2-6; 8 bases line up with TRBD1. Trimming took 3 bases from V and 0 from J; bases not matched to a gene: 13. Germline-derived CDR1 and CDR2 are MGHRA and YSYEKL. This CDR3 has 20 amino acids. CDR3 residues: CASSHPGGGEVPSGANVLTF. The CDR3 DNA reads TGCGCCAGCAGCCACCCAGGGGGCGGTGAGGTTCCCTCTGGGGCCAACGTCCTGACTTTC.